The subject of this entry is one T cell receptor beta chain. Its specificity is not known. The primer mix had 60 Vbeta and 13 Jbeta primers. Method: immunoSEQ multiplex PCR; TCRdb's copy keeps in-frame clones and lacks some. The sample carries about 120,000 clones, approximately 75% recorded once. The data stem from a study of cytomegalovirus exposure and HLA in healthy donors. About the study: There were 100 million to 130 million unique TCR beta sequences, drawn from about 190 million T cells, in an earlier analysis.

In nominal health when sampled, donors likely had unrecorded immune exposures nonetheless. Overall study findings and caveats: At a 0.05 false discovery rate, a later analysis found some 18,000 TCR beta sequences to be associated with HLA alleles.

Germline V lookup: CDR1 SQVTM, CDR2 ANQGSEA. Germline trimming cut 4 bases from V and 7 bases from J; bases unmatched to any gene: 6. The CDR3 contains 15 residues. This TCR derives from a woman in her 50s in good health and CMV-seronegative. Sample: PBMCs. The chain joins TRBV29-1 to TRBJ2-1; 14 nucleotides match TRBD2. The CDR3 sequence is CSVATGTSGSNEQFF. CDR3 nucleotides: TGCAGCGTTGCGACCGGGACTAGCGGGAGTAATGAGCAGTTCTTC.